This entry features one T cell receptor beta chain sequence. TCRdb's copy holds only in-frame clones and misses some; the assay was immunoSEQ multiplex PCR. The sample yields more than 200,000 clones, 87% seen once. This entry belongs to a study of blood T cell repertoires in COVID-19. Overall study context: Italy, Spain and the United States were the sources of the convalescent and acute COVID-19 samples. T cells, B-cell-depleted T cells, or PBMCs provided the cDNA or gDNA that served as material.

Germline CDR1 LGHNA, CDR2 YSLEER. CDR3 length: 16 residues. The ends lost 2 bases at V and 2 bases at J; junction bases unmatched: 8. The chain uses TRBV4-3 and TRBJ2-7, with TRBD2 matching 8 bases. Sequencing was performed on PBMCs or T cells enriched from blood (not recorded which). The clonotype comes from a man aged 30 to 39 in a cohort exposed to, infected with or recovered from COVID-19 (not recorded which). The CDR3 region has the DNA TGCGCCAGCAGCCAATTCCGGGAGGGCGCAACCTACGAGCAGTACTTC. This encodes CASSQFREGATYEQYF.